The source of this TCR beta chain is a study of OX40 agonist ivuxolimab in advanced cancers. Sequenced by immunoSEQ multiplex PCR; TCRdb stores in-frame clones only, minus some. The sample includes 80,000 or so clones, around 86% of them seen just once. Germline V CDR1 and CDR2: LGHNA, YSLEER. The CDR3 has 16 residues. V was trimmed by 5 bases and J by 8 bases, leaving 22 bases between them. Notes on this clone: This CDR3 is also generated by other DNA sequences in the sample.

The receptor was isolated from an adult with an advanced solid tumor such as melanoma, head and neck, liver or kidney cancer. Material: CD4+ or CD8+ T cells sorted from blood, obtained in a trial of the OX40 agonist ivuxolimab. V and J are TRBV4-3 and TRBJ2-4, with a weak D call TRBD1 (6 bases). The CDR3 spells CASSSGQTTTLDIQYF. The CDR3 DNA sequence: TGCGCCAGCAGCTCCGGACAGACAACCACCTTAGACATTCAGTACTTC.